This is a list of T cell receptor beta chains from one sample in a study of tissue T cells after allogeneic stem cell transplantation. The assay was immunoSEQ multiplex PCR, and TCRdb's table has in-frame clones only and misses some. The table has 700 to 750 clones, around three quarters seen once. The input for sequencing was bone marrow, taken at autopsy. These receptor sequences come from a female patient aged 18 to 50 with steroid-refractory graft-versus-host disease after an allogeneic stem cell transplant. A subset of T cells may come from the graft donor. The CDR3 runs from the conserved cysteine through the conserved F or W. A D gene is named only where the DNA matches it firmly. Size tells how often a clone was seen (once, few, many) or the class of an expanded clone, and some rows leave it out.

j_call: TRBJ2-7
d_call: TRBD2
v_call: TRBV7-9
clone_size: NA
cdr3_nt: TGTGCCAGCAGCTTAGAGGTGGCGGCTAGCGGAGGAATTACCTACGAGCAGTACTTC
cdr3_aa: CASSLEVAASGGITYEQYF

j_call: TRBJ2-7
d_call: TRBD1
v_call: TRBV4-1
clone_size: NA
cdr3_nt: TGCGCCAGCAGCCAAACCTACAGGGGAACAGCCTACGAGCAGTACTTC
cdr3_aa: CASSQTYRGTAYEQYF

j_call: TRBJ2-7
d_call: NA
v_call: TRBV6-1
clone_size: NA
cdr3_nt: TGTGCCAGCAGTGAAGGCGGAGGGATCCACGAGCAGTACTTC
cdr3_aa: CASSEGGGIHEQYF

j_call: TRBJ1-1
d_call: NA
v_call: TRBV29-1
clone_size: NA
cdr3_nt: TGCAGCGTTGAAGATAGGGCTTTCTTT
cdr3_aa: CSVEDRAFF

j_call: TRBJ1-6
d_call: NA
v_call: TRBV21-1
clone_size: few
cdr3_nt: TGTGCCAGCAAACCGGGACAGGGGGGAAGATCACCCCTCCACTTT
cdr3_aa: CASKPGQGGRSPLHF

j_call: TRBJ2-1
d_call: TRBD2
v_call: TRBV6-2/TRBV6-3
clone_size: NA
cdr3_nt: TGTGCCAGCAGTTACCTGGCGGGGGTGAGCAGTGAGCAGTTCTTC
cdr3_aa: CASSYLAGVSSEQFF

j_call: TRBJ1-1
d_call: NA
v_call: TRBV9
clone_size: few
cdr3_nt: TGTGCCAGCACCGAAGGGGCCGACACTGAAGCTTTCTTT
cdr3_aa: CASTEGADTEAFF

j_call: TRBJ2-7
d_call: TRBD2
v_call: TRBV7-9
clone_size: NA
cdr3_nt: TGTGCCAGCAGCCTCCCGGGGGGGGGCTACGAGCAGTACTTC
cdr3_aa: CASSLPGGGYEQYF

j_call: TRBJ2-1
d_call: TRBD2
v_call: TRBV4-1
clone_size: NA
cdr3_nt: TGCGCCAGCAGCTCCCCTAGCGGGGGGCCCCTGAATGAGCAGTTCTTC
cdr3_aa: CASSSPSGGPLNEQFF

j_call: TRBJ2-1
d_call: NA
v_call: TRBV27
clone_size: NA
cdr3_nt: TGTGCCAGCAGTTTATGGGAATTGAATGAGCAGTTCTTC
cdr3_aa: CASSLWELNEQFF

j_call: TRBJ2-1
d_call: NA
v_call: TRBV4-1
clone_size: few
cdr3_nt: TGCGCCAGCAGCCAAGGGGTTCCGGGACTTATAATACATGAGCAGTTCTTC
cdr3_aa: CASSQGVPGLIIHEQFF

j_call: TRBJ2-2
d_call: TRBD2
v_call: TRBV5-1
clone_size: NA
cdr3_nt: TGCGCCAGCAGCTTTACTAGCGGGGGGGCGAGCACCGGGGAGCTGTTTTTT
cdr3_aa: CASSFTSGGASTGELFF

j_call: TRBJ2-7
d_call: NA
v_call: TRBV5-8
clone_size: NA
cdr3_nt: TGTGCCAGCAGCTGGGGGTACGAGCAGTACTTC
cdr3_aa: CASSWGYEQYF

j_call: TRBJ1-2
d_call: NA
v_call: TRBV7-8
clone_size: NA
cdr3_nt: TGTGCCAGCAGCTTAGTGGGGATTAACTATGGCTACACCTTC
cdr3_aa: CASSLVGINYGYTF

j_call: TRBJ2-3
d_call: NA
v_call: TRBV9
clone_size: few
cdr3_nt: TGTGCCAGCAGCGAGAACACAGATACGCAGTATTTT
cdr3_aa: CASSENTDTQYF

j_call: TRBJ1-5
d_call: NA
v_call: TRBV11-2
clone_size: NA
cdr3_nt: TGTGCCAGCAGCTTAGTCGGAGGGTTCAGGCAGCCCCAGCATTTT
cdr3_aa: CASSLVGGFRQPQHF

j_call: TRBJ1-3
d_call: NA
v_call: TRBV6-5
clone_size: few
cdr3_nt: TGTGCCAGCAGTTATTGGACAAGCTCTGGAAACACCATATATTTT
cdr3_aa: CASSYWTSSGNTIYF

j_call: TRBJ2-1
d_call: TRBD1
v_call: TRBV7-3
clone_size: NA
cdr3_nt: TGTGCCAGCAGCTTAAGTCTGGGACAGAATGAGCAGTTCTTC
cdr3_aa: CASSLSLGQNEQFF

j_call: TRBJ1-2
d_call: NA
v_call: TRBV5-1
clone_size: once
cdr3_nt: TGCGCCAGCAGCCCCGCCCGAGGTATCGCGTATGGCTACACCTTC
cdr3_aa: CASSPARGIAYGYTF

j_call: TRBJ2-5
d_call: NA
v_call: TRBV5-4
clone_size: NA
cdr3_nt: TGTGCCAGCAGCCAGGAGGTACGGAGGGTAGCAGAGACCCAGTACTTC
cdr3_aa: CASSQEVRRVAETQYF

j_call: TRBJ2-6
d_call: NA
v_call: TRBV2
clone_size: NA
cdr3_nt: TGTGCCAGCAGTGGAGGGCCTGGGGCCAACGTCCTGACTTTC
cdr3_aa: CASSGGPGANVLTF

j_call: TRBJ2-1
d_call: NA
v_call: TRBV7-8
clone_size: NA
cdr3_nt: TGTGCCAGCAGCCGAGGACCGATAACTACCAATGAGCAGTTCTTC
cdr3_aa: CASSRGPITTNEQFF

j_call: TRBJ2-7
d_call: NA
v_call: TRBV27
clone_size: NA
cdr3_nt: TGTGCCAGCAGTAAGGGATCGAGGTACGAGCAGTACTTC
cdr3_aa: CASSKGSRYEQYF

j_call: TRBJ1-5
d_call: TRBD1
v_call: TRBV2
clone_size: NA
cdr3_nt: TGTGCCAGCAGTGTGGGACAGGTTCTCAAACCCCAGCATTTT
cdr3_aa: CASSVGQVLKPQHF

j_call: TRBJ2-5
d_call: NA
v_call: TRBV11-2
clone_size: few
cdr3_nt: TGTGCCAGCAGCTTCCTCTCCTGGCAAGAGACCCAGTACTTC
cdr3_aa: CASSFLSWQETQYF

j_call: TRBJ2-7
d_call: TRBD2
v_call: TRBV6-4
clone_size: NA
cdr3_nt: TGTGCCAGCAGTGACTCGATAGGGGGCCTAGCGGGAGTTTTACAGCAGTACTTC
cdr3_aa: CASSDSIGGLAGVLQQYF

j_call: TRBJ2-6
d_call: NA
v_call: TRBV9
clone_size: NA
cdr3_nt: TGTGCCAGCAGCCCAGGGCTAGCGAGCTCTGGGGCCAACGTCCTGACTTTC
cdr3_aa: CASSPGLASSGANVLTF

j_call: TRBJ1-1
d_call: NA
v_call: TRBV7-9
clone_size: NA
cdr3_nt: TGTGCCAGCAGCCCGAGGGGCCGGAACACTGAAGCTTTCTTT
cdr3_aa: CASSPRGRNTEAFF

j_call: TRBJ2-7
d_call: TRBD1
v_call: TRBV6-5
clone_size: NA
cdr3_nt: TGTGCCAGCAGTCCTGAGACAGGGGGCGCCGAGCAGTACTTC
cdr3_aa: CASSPETGGAEQYF

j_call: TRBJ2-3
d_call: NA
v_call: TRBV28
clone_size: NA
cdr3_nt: TGTGCCAGCAGTTTTCTTGGGGACATTCGATATACGCAGTATTTT
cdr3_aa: CASSFLGDIRYTQYF

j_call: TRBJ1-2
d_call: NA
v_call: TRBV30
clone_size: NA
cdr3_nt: TGTGCCTGGAGTACGGGAGGGGCTCTCTATGGCTACACCTTC
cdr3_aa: CAWSTGGALYGYTF

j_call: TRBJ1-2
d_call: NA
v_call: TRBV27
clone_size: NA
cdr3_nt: TGTGCCAGCAGTTTGGAGACAACTAATGGCTACACCTTC
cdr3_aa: CASSLETTNGYTF

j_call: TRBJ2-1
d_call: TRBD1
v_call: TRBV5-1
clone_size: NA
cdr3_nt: TGCGCCAGCAGCTCCTACAGGGGAACCTACAATGAGCAGTTCTTC
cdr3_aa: CASSSYRGTYNEQFF

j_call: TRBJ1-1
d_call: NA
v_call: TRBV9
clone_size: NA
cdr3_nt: TGTGCCAGCAGCGTAGATGGGACTACTTGGAGGGGAGGAGCTTTCTTT
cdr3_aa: CASSVDGTTWRGGAFF

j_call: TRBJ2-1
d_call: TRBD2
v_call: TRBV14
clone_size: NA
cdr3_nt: TGTGCCAGCAGCCAAGAGGTAGCGGGAATCCTGGGCTCCTACAATGAGCAGTTCTTC
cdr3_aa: CASSQEVAGILGSYNEQFF

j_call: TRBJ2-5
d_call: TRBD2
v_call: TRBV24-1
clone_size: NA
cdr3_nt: TGTGCCACCAGTGATTCCCCAAAGGTGACTAGCTATAAACAAGAGACCCAGTACTTC
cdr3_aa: CATSDSPKVTSYKQETQYF

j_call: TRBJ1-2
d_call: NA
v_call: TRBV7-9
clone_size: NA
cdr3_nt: TGTGCCAGCAGCCCTACAGGAATCAACTATGGCTACACCTTC
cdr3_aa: CASSPTGINYGYTF

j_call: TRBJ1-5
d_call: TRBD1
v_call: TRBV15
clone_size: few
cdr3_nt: TGTGCCACCAGCAGGGGACAGGGGCCAAATCAGCCCCAGCATTTT
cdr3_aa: CATSRGQGPNQPQHF

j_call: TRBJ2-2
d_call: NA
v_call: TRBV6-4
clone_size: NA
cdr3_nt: TGTGCCAGCAGTGACTCATGGGTGCGGGGCGCGAACACCGGGGAGCTGTTTTTT
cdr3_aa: CASSDSWVRGANTGELFF

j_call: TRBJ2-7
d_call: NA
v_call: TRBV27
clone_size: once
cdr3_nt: TGTGCCAGCAGTTTCGGGGGGCGCGAGCAGTACTTC
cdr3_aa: CASSFGGREQYF

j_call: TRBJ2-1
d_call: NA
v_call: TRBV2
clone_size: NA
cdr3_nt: TGTGCCAGCAGAATGGCTAGTTCGTACAATGAGCAGTTCTTC
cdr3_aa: CASRMASSYNEQFF

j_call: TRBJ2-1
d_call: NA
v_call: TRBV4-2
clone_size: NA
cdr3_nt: TGTGCCAGCAGCCAAGAGAAGCTCTACCCGGGACTCAGCTCCTACAATGAGCAGTTCTTC
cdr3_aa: CASSQEKLYPGLSSYNEQFF

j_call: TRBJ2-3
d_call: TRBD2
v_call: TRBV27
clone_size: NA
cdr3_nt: TGTGCCAGCAGTCCCGGGACTAGCGGAGATACGCAGTATTTT
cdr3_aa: CASSPGTSGDTQYF

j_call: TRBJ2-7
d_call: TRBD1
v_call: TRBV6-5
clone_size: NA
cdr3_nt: TGTGCCAGCAGTTACGGGACAGTCTACGAGCAGTACTTC
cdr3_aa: CASSYGTVYEQYF

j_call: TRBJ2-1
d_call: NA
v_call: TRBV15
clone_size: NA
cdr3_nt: TGTGCCACCAGTCCCTGGGACTTCACTTTAGAGCAGTTCTTC
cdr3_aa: CATSPWDFTLEQFF

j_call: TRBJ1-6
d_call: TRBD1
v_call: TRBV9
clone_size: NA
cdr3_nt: TGTGCCAGCAGCGAACAGGGGTCGTTTAATTCACCCCTCCACTTT
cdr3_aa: CASSEQGSFNSPLHF

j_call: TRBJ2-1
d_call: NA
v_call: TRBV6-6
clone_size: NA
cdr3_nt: TGTGCCAGCAGTTACTCGATTTGGCATGAGCAGTTCTTC
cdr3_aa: CASSYSIWHEQFF

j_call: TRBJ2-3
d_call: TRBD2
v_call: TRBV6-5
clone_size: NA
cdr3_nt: TGTGCCAGCAGACGGACTAGCGGCCTAGATACGCAGTATTTT
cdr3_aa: CASRRTSGLDTQYF

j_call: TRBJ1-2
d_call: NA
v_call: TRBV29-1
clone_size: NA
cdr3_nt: TGCAGCGTTGGCGACAGCTATGGCTACACCTTC
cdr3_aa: CSVGDSYGYTF

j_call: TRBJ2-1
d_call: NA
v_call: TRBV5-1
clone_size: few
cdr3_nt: TGCGCCAGCAGTGGCGCGGGTCCGGGCGTAGATGAGCAGTTCTTC
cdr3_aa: CASSGAGPGVDEQFF

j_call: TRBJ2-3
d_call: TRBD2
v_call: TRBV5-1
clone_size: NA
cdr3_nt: TGCGCCAGCAGCTCCACTTGGGGCACTAGCGGGAGGTTTAGCACAGATACGCAGTATTTT
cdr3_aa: CASSSTWGTSGRFSTDTQYF

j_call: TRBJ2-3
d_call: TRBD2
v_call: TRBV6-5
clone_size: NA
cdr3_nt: TGTGCCAGCAGTTACTCTAGACTAGCGAGGGATACGCAGTATTTT
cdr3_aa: CASSYSRLARDTQYF

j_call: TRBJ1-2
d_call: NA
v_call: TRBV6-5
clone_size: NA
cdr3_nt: TGTGCCAGCAGTCGGGGGACTCGCTATGGCTACACCTTC
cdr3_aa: CASSRGTRYGYTF